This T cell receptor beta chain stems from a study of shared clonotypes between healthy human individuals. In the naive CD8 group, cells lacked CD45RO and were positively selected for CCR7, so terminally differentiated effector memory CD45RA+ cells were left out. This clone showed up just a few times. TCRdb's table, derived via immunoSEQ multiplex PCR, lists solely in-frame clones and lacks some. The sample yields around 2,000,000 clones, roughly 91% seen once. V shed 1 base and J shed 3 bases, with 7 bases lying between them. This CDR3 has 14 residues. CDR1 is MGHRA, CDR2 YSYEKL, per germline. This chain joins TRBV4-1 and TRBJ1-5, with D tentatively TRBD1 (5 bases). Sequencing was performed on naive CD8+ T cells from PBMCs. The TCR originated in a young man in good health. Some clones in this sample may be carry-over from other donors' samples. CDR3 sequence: CASSQVGPNQPQHF. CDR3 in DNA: TGCGCCAGCAGCCAAGTGGGGCCCAATCAGCCCCAGCATTTT.